These T cell receptor beta chains were read from a single sample in a study of CD8+ T cells in alopecia areata. Produced via immunoSEQ multiplex PCR; TCRdb's table is partial and in-frame only. This table has about 110,000 clones, 50% to 70% appearing once. Source material: NKG2D-low CD8+ T cells sorted from blood. The receptors come from a human donor with alopecia areata. The CDR3 runs from the conserved cysteine through the conserved F or W. Each record gives: clone size, J gene, CDR3 length, D gene, V gene, CDR3 protein, CDR3 DNA. A D gene is named only where the DNA matches it firmly. For some rows the clone size is stated as once, few or many, or as a class when expanded; others skip it.

clone size: -; J gene: TRBJ2-5; CDR3 length: 14; D gene: -; V gene: TRBV19; CDR3 protein: CASSIRDLQETQYF; CDR3 DNA: TGTGCCAGTAGTATCCGGGACCTCCAAGAGACCCAGTACTTC
clone size: -; J gene: TRBJ1-4; CDR3 length: 15; D gene: -; V gene: TRBV7-8; CDR3 protein: CASSLVLGSNEKLFF; CDR3 DNA: TGTGCCAGCAGCTTAGTTCTGGGGTCTAATGAAAAACTGTTTTTT
clone size: -; J gene: TRBJ2-1; CDR3 length: 12; D gene: -; V gene: TRBV29-1; CDR3 protein: CSVTQSWNEQFF; CDR3 DNA: TGCAGCGTAACTCAGAGTTGGAATGAGCAGTTCTTC
clone size: -; J gene: TRBJ2-5; CDR3 length: 14; D gene: -; V gene: TRBV7-9; CDR3 protein: CASSPRDIEETQYF; CDR3 DNA: TGTGCCAGCAGCCCCCGGGACATCGAAGAGACCCAGTACTTC
clone size: -; J gene: TRBJ1-1; CDR3 length: 16; D gene: TRBD1; V gene: TRBV27; CDR3 protein: CATKPTGPILNTEAFF; CDR3 DNA: TGTGCCACCAAGCCGACAGGGCCTATTCTGAACACTGAAGCTTTCTTT
clone size: -; J gene: TRBJ1-1; CDR3 length: 10; D gene: -; V gene: TRBV2; CDR3 protein: CASGGPQVFF; CDR3 DNA: TGTGCCAGCGGGGGGCCGCAGGTTTTCTTT
clone size: -; J gene: TRBJ1-2; CDR3 length: 12; D gene: -; V gene: TRBV2; CDR3 protein: CASKPSNYGYTF; CDR3 DNA: TGTGCCAGCAAACCATCGAACTATGGCTACACCTTC
clone size: -; J gene: TRBJ1-1; CDR3 length: 16; D gene: -; V gene: TRBV7-8; CDR3 protein: CASSPKWDTQNTEAFF; CDR3 DNA: TGTGCCAGCAGCCCTAAATGGGACACACAGAACACTGAAGCTTTCTTT
clone size: few; J gene: TRBJ1-2; CDR3 length: 11; D gene: -; V gene: TRBV29-1; CDR3 protein: CSAAKGVGYTF; CDR3 DNA: TGCAGCGCTGCCAAAGGGGTTGGCTACACCTTC
clone size: once; J gene: TRBJ2-5; CDR3 length: 14; D gene: -; V gene: TRBV25-1; CDR3 protein: CASKGGGSRETQYF; CDR3 DNA: TGTGCCAGCAAGGGAGGGGGGTCCCGAGAGACCCAGTACTTC
clone size: few; J gene: TRBJ2-3; CDR3 length: 14; D gene: -; V gene: TRBV10-3; CDR3 protein: CAISEGPGIDTQYF; CDR3 DNA: TGTGCCATCAGTGAAGGCCCCGGGATAGATACGCAGTATTTT
clone size: -; J gene: TRBJ2-1; CDR3 length: 17; D gene: TRBD2; V gene: TRBV7-7; CDR3 protein: CASSLGLAGAGYNEQFF; CDR3 DNA: TGTGCTAGCAGCTTAGGACTAGCGGGAGCCGGGTACAATGAGCAGTTCTTC
clone size: -; J gene: TRBJ2-5; CDR3 length: 12; D gene: -; V gene: TRBV15; CDR3 protein: CASAGLQETQYF; CDR3 DNA: TGTGCCTCTGCTGGACTCCAAGAGACCCAGTACTTC
clone size: -; J gene: TRBJ1-4; CDR3 length: 17; D gene: -; V gene: TRBV7-2; CDR3 protein: CASKVGKMHTPNEKLFF; CDR3 DNA: TGTGCCAGCAAGGTGGGGAAGATGCATACCCCTAATGAAAAACTGTTTTTT
clone size: -; J gene: TRBJ2-7; CDR3 length: 16; D gene: -; V gene: TRBV4-2; CDR3 protein: CASSQDEGTPSYEQYF; CDR3 DNA: TGTGCCAGCAGCCAAGATGAGGGGACACCAAGCTACGAGCAGTACTTC
clone size: -; J gene: TRBJ2-7; CDR3 length: 16; D gene: -; V gene: TRBV27; CDR3 protein: CASSLDSPLKGYEQYF; CDR3 DNA: TGTGCCAGCAGTTTAGACTCTCCGCTAAAGGGTTACGAGCAGTACTTC
clone size: -; J gene: TRBJ2-4; CDR3 length: 14; D gene: -; V gene: TRBV19; CDR3 protein: CASSDTGGVDIQYF; CDR3 DNA: TGTGCCAGTAGTGACACGGGTGGGGTAGACATTCAGTACTTC
clone size: -; J gene: TRBJ2-1; CDR3 length: 10; D gene: -; V gene: TRBV6-5; CDR3 protein: CAIGNNEQFF; CDR3 DNA: TGTGCCATCGGAAACAATGAGCAGTTCTTC
clone size: -; J gene: TRBJ2-2; CDR3 length: 10; D gene: -; V gene: TRBV11-2; CDR3 protein: CASSLTELFF; CDR3 DNA: TGTGCCAGCAGCCTGACGGAGCTGTTTTTT
clone size: -; J gene: TRBJ1-2; CDR3 length: 13; D gene: -; V gene: TRBV30; CDR3 protein: CACSPLGLYGYTF; CDR3 DNA: TGTGCCTGCTCACCTCTGGGGCTCTATGGCTACACCTTC
clone size: -; J gene: TRBJ1-5; CDR3 length: 13; D gene: -; V gene: TRBV27; CDR3 protein: CASRGKWNQPQHF; CDR3 DNA: TGTGCCAGCAGAGGGAAATGGAATCAGCCCCAGCATTTT
clone size: -; J gene: TRBJ2-7; CDR3 length: 14; D gene: TRBD1; V gene: TRBV5-5; CDR3 protein: CASSDGQGAYEQYF; CDR3 DNA: TGTGCCAGCAGCGACGGTCAGGGGGCCTACGAGCAGTACTTC
clone size: once; J gene: TRBJ2-2; CDR3 length: 13; D gene: -; V gene: TRBV5-1; CDR3 protein: CASSLIPTGELFF; CDR3 DNA: TGCGCCAGCAGCCTGATCCCCACCGGGGAGCTGTTTTTT
clone size: -; J gene: TRBJ2-6; CDR3 length: 16; D gene: TRBD1; V gene: TRBV4-1; CDR3 protein: CASSQEGTAGANVLTF; CDR3 DNA: TGCGCCAGCAGCCAAGAGGGGACAGCTGGGGCCAACGTCCTGACTTTC
clone size: few; J gene: TRBJ2-7; CDR3 length: 13; D gene: -; V gene: TRBV14; CDR3 protein: CASSQTGNYEQYF; CDR3 DNA: TGTGCCAGCAGCCAAACAGGGAACTACGAGCAGTACTTC
clone size: few; J gene: TRBJ2-3; CDR3 length: 15; D gene: TRBD2; V gene: TRBV2; CDR3 protein: CASSGGRASTDTQYF; CDR3 DNA: TGTGCCAGCTCAGGCGGGAGGGCTAGCACAGATACGCAGTATTTT
clone size: -; J gene: TRBJ2-1; CDR3 length: 11; D gene: -; V gene: TRBV11-2; CDR3 protein: CASSLGVQQFF; CDR3 DNA: TGTGCCAGCAGCTTAGGAGTCCAGCAGTTCTTC
clone size: -; J gene: TRBJ2-1; CDR3 length: 15; D gene: -; V gene: TRBV5-6; CDR3 protein: CASSPDRTQDNEQFF; CDR3 DNA: TGTGCCAGCAGCCCCGACAGAACCCAGGACAATGAGCAGTTCTTC
clone size: once; J gene: TRBJ1-1; CDR3 length: 12; D gene: -; V gene: TRBV6-6; CDR3 protein: CASGRTNTEAFF; CDR3 DNA: TGTGCCAGCGGACGAACGAACACTGAAGCTTTCTTT
clone size: -; J gene: TRBJ1-1; CDR3 length: 12; D gene: -; V gene: TRBV27; CDR3 protein: CASSPGTKEAFF; CDR3 DNA: TGTGCCAGCAGTCCCGGGACCAAGGAAGCTTTCTTT
clone size: -; J gene: TRBJ2-5; CDR3 length: 14; D gene: TRBD1; V gene: TRBV28; CDR3 protein: CASLGGQDQETQYF; CDR3 DNA: TGTGCCAGCCTAGGGGGACAGGACCAAGAGACCCAGTACTTC
clone size: -; J gene: TRBJ2-2; CDR3 length: 15; D gene: TRBD1; V gene: TRBV7-8; CDR3 protein: CASSLGTGDTGELFF; CDR3 DNA: TGTGCCAGCAGCTTAGGGACAGGGGACACCGGGGAGCTGTTTTTT
clone size: -; J gene: TRBJ1-4; CDR3 length: 14; D gene: -; V gene: TRBV7-9; CDR3 protein: CASSMQGSSEKLFF; CDR3 DNA: TGTGCCAGCAGCATGCAGGGGTCAAGTGAAAAACTGTTTTTT
clone size: few; J gene: TRBJ2-2; CDR3 length: 11; D gene: -; V gene: TRBV20-1; CDR3 protein: CSARWAGELFF; CDR3 DNA: TGCAGTGCTAGGTGGGCCGGGGAGCTGTTTTTT
clone size: few; J gene: TRBJ2-7; CDR3 length: 12; D gene: -; V gene: TRBV6-1; CDR3 protein: CATKDRTYEQYF; CDR3 DNA: TGTGCCACTAAGGACAGAACCTACGAGCAGTACTTC
clone size: few; J gene: TRBJ2-2; CDR3 length: 12; D gene: -; V gene: TRBV5-4; CDR3 protein: CASSPNTGELFF; CDR3 DNA: TGTGCCAGCAGTCCTAACACCGGGGAGCTGTTTTTT
clone size: -; J gene: TRBJ2-1; CDR3 length: 13; D gene: TRBD2; V gene: TRBV5-1; CDR3 protein: CASSLTGGDEQFF; CDR3 DNA: TGCGCCAGCAGCTTAACGGGAGGGGATGAGCAGTTCTTC
clone size: -; J gene: TRBJ2-7; CDR3 length: 14; D gene: -; V gene: TRBV29-1; CDR3 protein: CSIREVESSYEQYF; CDR3 DNA: TGCAGTATCAGGGAGGTGGAGAGCTCCTACGAGCAGTACTTC
clone size: -; J gene: TRBJ2-5; CDR3 length: 15; D gene: TRBD1; V gene: TRBV2; CDR3 protein: CASSEAGGLKETQYF; CDR3 DNA: TGTGCCAGCAGTGAGGCAGGGGGCCTGAAAGAGACCCAGTACTTC
clone size: -; J gene: TRBJ2-6; CDR3 length: 13; D gene: -; V gene: TRBV4-1; CDR3 protein: CASSQGQANVLTF; CDR3 DNA: TGCGCCAGCAGCCAAGGGCAGGCCAACGTCCTGACTTTC
clone size: -; J gene: TRBJ2-3; CDR3 length: 15; D gene: -; V gene: TRBV7-8; CDR3 protein: CASSLGAANTDTQYF; CDR3 DNA: TGTGCCAGCAGCTTAGGGGCAGCTAACACAGATACGCAGTATTTT
clone size: -; J gene: TRBJ2-1; CDR3 length: 11; D gene: -; V gene: TRBV29-1; CDR3 protein: CSVGRGFEQFF; CDR3 DNA: TGCAGCGTTGGCAGGGGCTTTGAGCAGTTCTTC
clone size: -; J gene: TRBJ1-1; CDR3 length: 10; D gene: -; V gene: TRBV2; CDR3 protein: CASIGTEAFF; CDR3 DNA: TGTGCCAGCATTGGGACTGAAGCTTTCTTT
clone size: -; J gene: TRBJ2-5; CDR3 length: 11; D gene: -; V gene: TRBV6-1; CDR3 protein: CATTSQETQYF; CDR3 DNA: TGTGCCACCACCTCACAAGAGACCCAGTACTTC
clone size: few; J gene: TRBJ2-7; CDR3 length: 15; D gene: TRBD1; V gene: TRBV27; CDR3 protein: CASSLAPDRQYEQYF; CDR3 DNA: TGTGCCAGCAGTTTGGCTCCGGACAGGCAGTACGAGCAGTACTTC
clone size: -; J gene: TRBJ2-7; CDR3 length: 16; D gene: TRBD1; V gene: TRBV4-1; CDR3 protein: CASSHRKTGSSYEQYF; CDR3 DNA: TGCGCCAGCAGCCACCGAAAGACAGGGAGCTCCTACGAGCAGTACTTC
clone size: few; J gene: TRBJ2-7; CDR3 length: 13; D gene: TRBD1; V gene: TRBV29-1; CDR3 protein: CSFTGASSYEQYF; CDR3 DNA: TGCAGTTTCACAGGGGCAAGCTCCTACGAGCAGTACTTC
clone size: -; J gene: TRBJ2-3; CDR3 length: 16; D gene: TRBD2; V gene: TRBV7-3; CDR3 protein: CASSLGLDFVSDTQYF; CDR3 DNA: TGTGCCAGCAGCCTCGGACTAGACTTCGTCTCAGATACGCAGTATTTT
clone size: -; J gene: TRBJ1-1; CDR3 length: 13; D gene: -; V gene: TRBV9; CDR3 protein: CASNSGAMNEAFF; CDR3 DNA: TGTGCCAGCAACTCAGGGGCCATGAATGAAGCTTTCTTT
clone size: -; J gene: TRBJ2-7; CDR3 length: 14; D gene: -; V gene: TRBV7-9; CDR3 protein: CASSLPTGSGEQYF; CDR3 DNA: TGTGCCAGCAGCTTACCGACAGGCTCTGGGGAGCAGTACTTC
clone size: -; J gene: TRBJ2-7; CDR3 length: 14; D gene: -; V gene: TRBV4-1; CDR3 protein: CASSQGDHSYEQYF; CDR3 DNA: TGCGCCAGCAGCCAAGGGGACCACTCCTACGAGCAGTACTTC
clone size: few; J gene: TRBJ2-7; CDR3 length: 16; D gene: -; V gene: TRBV19; CDR3 protein: CASSIVVSSSGDEQYF; CDR3 DNA: TGTGCCAGTAGTATAGTAGTCAGCTCATCGGGCGACGAGCAGTACTTC